The 4 T cell receptor beta chains listed next were all sequenced from one sample in a study of blood T cell repertoires in COVID-19. TCRdb's copy holds only in-frame clones and misses some; the assay was immunoSEQ multiplex PCR. The profile shows almost 65,000 clones, more than 70% of them singletons. Sample: PBMCs or T cells enriched from blood (not recorded which). The receptors shown here come from a woman between 35 and 50 years old who had recovered from COVID-19.

This chain uses TRBV19 with TRBJ1-2, with D hard to call. The CDR3 is 12 residues long. CDR1 and CDR2 (germline): LNHDA, SQIVND (reference sequence). The V gene lost 3 bases and the J gene lost 4 bases, with 6 bases spanning the gap. CDR3 amino acids: CASSIDTYGYTF. The CDR3 DNA sequence: TGTGCCAGTAGTATCGACACCTATGGCTACACCTTC.

The rearrangement links TRBV19 to TRBJ2-6; weak D call: TRBD1 (6 bases). V lost 2 bases to trimming and J lost 2 bases, with 10 bases between them. The germline V gene has CDR1 LNHDA and CDR2 SQIVND (reference sequence). The CDR3 has 16 amino acids. The CDR3 nucleotides are TGTGCCAGTAGTATACCCTACAGGGCTGGGGCCAACGTCCTGACTTTC. Translating gives CASSIPYRAGANVLTF.

This chain's CDR3 is CASSPTGGQGEETQYF. For the CDR3, the DNA is TGTGCCAGCTCACCAACGGGGGGACAGGGGGAGGAGACCCAGTACTTC. The chain links TRBV18 to TRBJ2-5; TRBD1 aligns across 11 bases. The CDR3 is 16 residues long. Germline V gene data show CDR1 as KGHSH and CDR2 as LQKENI. V gave up 2 bases and J gave up 5 bases; unmatched junction bases: 7.

The rearrangement joins TRBV27 to TRBJ2-2; 10 nucleotides align to TRBD1. The germline V gene has CDR1 MNHEY and CDR2 SMNVEV (reference sequence). The J segment lost 6 bases and the V segment lost 5 bases, leaving 6 bases of the junction unmatched. The CDR3 runs to 15 residues. CDR3 bases: TGTGCCAGCAGTCACCGACAGGGGGCCCCCGGGGAGCTGTTTTTT. Amino acid sequence: CASSHRQGAPGELFF.